The clone carrying this T cell receptor beta chain was observed at least ten times. TRAV and TRBV primers primed cDNA for both TCRalpha and TCRbeta. TCRs were amplified for 15 to 25 PCR cycles with a constant-region primer and V-primer adapter. MiXCR was run by TCRdb on the reads, yielding one entry per CDR3 protein. The repertoire holds about 91,000 distinct CDR3 sequences, 20% to 25% seen once, with 9.5% to 15% in the top ten. The sample comes from a study of low-dose radiotherapy and immunotherapy resistance in tumors. As for time point: after trial treatment. Treatment noted: LDRT plus nivolumab, ipilimumab, low-dose cyclophosphamide and aspirin (RACIN trial). The TCR was taken from a female donor with ovarian cancer. Sequencing was performed on PBMCs, taken after low-dose radiotherapy plus immunotherapy.

CDR3 sequence reads: CASSLEVVGRAKNIQYF. The CDR3 DNA follows: TGTGCCAGCAGCTTAGAAGTTGTGGGGAGGGCCAAAAACATTCAGTACTTC. The chain is built from TRBV11-2 and TRBJ2-4; D is possibly TRBD2 (6 bases). Germline values: CDR1 SGHAT, CDR2 FQNNGV. The CDR3 consists of 17 residues. Trimming pared 0 bases from V and 1 base from J, leaving 13 bases between.